Below, 3 T cell receptor beta chains from the same sample are listed, as sequenced in a study of CD4 and CD8 cells across lung adenocarcinoma regions. TCRdb itself ran the PCR reads through MiXCR, one entry per CDR3 protein. The data show approximately 2,200 distinct CDR3 sequences, less than 65% seen once. Sequencing used CD4+ T cells from the center of a lung tumor. Receptors were obtained from a female donor with lung adenocarcinoma. The CD4 and CD8 labels of this study may be unreliable.

This clonotype is labeled as medium-sized. V usage is TRBV6-1 and J usage is TRBJ1-3, with a possible D match to TRBD1 (6 bases). The length of the CDR3 is 18 residues. Trimming stripped 4 bases from V and 0 bases from J, with 19 bases between. Germline CDR1 MNHNS, CDR2 SASEGT. CDR3 in amino acids: CASSGGDRRFSSGNTIYF. Here the CDR3 DNA reads TGTGCCAGCAGTGGTGGAGACAGGAGGTTCTCCTCTGGAAACACCATATATTTT.

This chain uses TRBV6-1 with TRBJ2-5, with D perhaps matching TRBD1 or TRBD2 (6 bases each). The CDR3 totals 15 residues. Trimming removed 4 bases at V and 0 bases at J, with 12 bases between. CDR1 and CDR2 (germline): MNHNS, SASEGT. CDR3 loop: CASSGAGGNQETQYF. CDR3 bases: TGTGCCAGCAGTGGGGCCGGGGGCAACCAAGAGACCCAGTACTTC.

The genes are TRBV6-1 and TRBJ1-4; 7 nucleotides align to TRBD1. CDR1 MNHNS and CDR2 SASEGT come from the germline V gene. This CDR3 region has 15 residues. V was clipped by 5 bases and J by 0 bases; unmatched bases: 3. The CDR3 bases are TGTGCCAGCAGTCCCAGGGGGGCAACTAATGAAAAACTGTTTTTT. Its protein product is CASSPRGATNEKLFF.